Sequencing of this T cell receptor (beta chain) was carried out in a study of T-cell reconstitution after alpha-beta-depleted transplantation in children (dated by TCRdb to the mid-2010s). The study in broad terms: T-cell immune reconstitution after TCRalphabeta/CD19-depleted allogeneic hematopoietic cell transplantation in children was quantitatively tracked in the study by means of TCR repertoire profiling.

The library was generated by PCR. Sequencing instrument: Illumina HiSeq 2500. Molecular barcoding was employed in the preparation of TCR libraries, with unique molecular identifiers being used to normalize TCRbeta repertoire quantification. The raw public data were reprocessed by TCRdb itself: fastp quality trimming at Q25, MiXCR clonotype calling, in-frame beta chains only. Here each entry gathers all rows of one CDR3 protein and keeps the most common genes and DNA. This sample has approximately 350,000 distinct CDR3 sequences in its table, and 13% of those were observed once. The ten largest make up about 4.5% of the sample. Comment on this clonotype: Its antigen is still unknown. Base qualities are not at hand, and no much larger clone is one base apart.

V gives up 4 bases and J gives up 2 bases, and the segment between their germline ends measures 10 bases. The CDR3 holds 14 amino acids from the cysteine to the phenylalanine. Just the 42-base CDR3 DNA is kept, in frame starting at base 1. CDR1 and CDR2, per the germline V gene, are MDHEN and SYDVKM. This clonotype was sampled from a human donor who donated a stem cell graft to a child with Fanconi anemia. The receptor chain draws on TRBV28 and TRBJ2-3, with no confidently assigned D gene. The starting material was PBMCs, obtained from the stem cell graft. The CDR3 corresponds to CASSWGTYTDTQYF. Here is the DNA: TGTGCCAGCAGTTGGGGAACATACACAGATACGCAGTATTTT.